The 27 T cell receptor beta chains below were found in one sample sequenced in a study of blood T cells in healthy people across ages. A sample-barcoded 5' primer and a J-beta primer mix were used in a second PCR of roughly 6 to 11 cycles. In TCRdb, the 5' RACE reads were re-called with MiXCR into one record per CDR3 protein. The top ten hold approximately 22% of the sample, which has some 1,800,000 distinct CDR3 sequences, approximately 39% seen once. Material: blood. Receptors were obtained from a human donor in good health.

In this sample, this clonotype turned up a few times. The rearrangement uses TRBV7-2 and TRBJ2-7; tentatively, D is TRBD1 or TRBD2 (5 bases each). V lost 9 bases and J 2 bases, leaving 17 bases between the germline ends. CDR1 SGHTA and CDR2 FQGNSA come from the germline V gene. The CDR3 runs 14 residues. CDR3 DNA sequence: TGTGCCAGTAGGGGCCCGGGGCGGACCTACGAGCAGTACTTC. Protein: CASRGPGRTYEQYF.

The chain recombines TRBV7-2 with TRBJ2-7; D is possibly TRBD2 (6 bases). The CDR3 spans 16 residues. V gave up 5 bases and J gave up 1 base, with 18 bases separating them. CDR1 SGHTA and CDR2 FQGNSA come from the germline V gene. CDR3 nucleotides: TGTGCCAGCAGCCCGGGTACGGGACTTCTATCCTACGAGCAGTACTTC. Protein sequence: CASSPGTGLLSYEQYF.

This clonotype was counted between two and nine times. This chain links TRBV24-1 with TRBJ2-2; D possibly corresponds to TRBD2 (7 bases). The CDR3 runs to 16 residues. The V end was cut by 4 bases, the J end by 5 bases, with 16 bases between. Germline V lookup: CDR1 KGHDR, CDR2 SFDVKD. The CDR3, as DNA: TGTGCCACCAGTGACCCCGCAGGGAGGGGGACCGGGGAGCTGTTTTTT. It translates to CATSDPAGRGTGELFF.

This clonotype was observed a few times. The chain has TRBV6-5 and TRBJ2-3; TRBD2 matches 12 bases. The CDR3 totals 15 residues. The germline V gene encodes CDR1 MNHEY and CDR2 SVGAGI. Trimming at V came to 6 bases and at J to 11 bases, leaving 12 bases not matched to a gene. The CDR3 loop reads CASSLTGTSGLQQYF. The CDR3 nucleotides read TGTGCCAGCAGCCTCACCGGGACTAGCGGGCTTCAGCAGTATTTT.

The chain employs TRBV24-1 and TRBJ2-6; D gene unclear. CDR1 and CDR2 from the germline V gene are KGHDR and SFDVKD. The V end was cut by 8 bases, the J end by 1 base, with 8 bases between. This CDR3 comprises 14 residues. CDR3 coding DNA: TGTGCCACCATGAGCGATTCTGGGGCCAACGTCCTGACTTTC. Translation: CATMSDSGANVLTF.

The chain carries TRBV29-1 and TRBJ1-1, with D hard to call. CDR3 length: 15 amino acids. Trimming pared 4 bases from V and 3 bases from J, leaving 18 bases between. CDR1 and CDR2 from the germline V gene are SQVTM and ANQGSEA. The CDR3 DNA is TGCAGCGTTGGAGGAGTATCCGGTGGGGACACTGAAGCTTTCTTT. It specifies CSVGGVSGGDTEAFF.

The genes are TRBV15 and TRBJ2-1; TRBD2 matches 11 bases. Trimming cost V 2 bases and J 3 bases; bases outside gene matches: 15. Germline V gene lookup returns CDR1 LNHNV and CDR2 YYDKDF (reference sequence). The CDR3 runs 20 residues. The CDR3 DNA reads as TGTGCCACCAGCAGACCACTGGACTCGACTAGCGGGGTAGACTACAATGAGCAGTTCTTC. Translating it yields CATSRPLDSTSGVDYNEQFF.

The V and J genes are TRBV15 and TRBJ2-7, with D hard to call. CDR3 size: 14 residues. Germline V gene data show CDR1 as LNHNV and CDR2 as YYDKDF (reference sequence). The germline V and J ends were trimmed by 3 bases and 3 bases, with 12 bases remaining between them. For the CDR3, the DNA is TGTGCCACCAGCAGTAAAAGGGCCAACTACGAGCAGTACTTC. This translates into CATSSKRANYEQYF.

This clonotype was seen a few times. V is TRBV4-2 and J is TRBJ2-3; D remains unclear. Trimming shortened V by 6 bases and J by 1 base, and 11 bases separated the two germline ends. The CDR3 length is 14 residues. Germline V gives CDR1 LGHNA, CDR2 YNFKEQ. This chain's CDR3 is CASRSSVGTDTQYF. The CDR3 DNA reads TGTGCCAGCAGAAGTTCGGTGGGCACAGATACGCAGTATTTT.

This clonotype was observed once. The rearrangement uses TRBV15 and TRBJ2-1; the D is unclear. Germline CDR1 and CDR2: LNHNV and YYDKDF (reference sequence). Trimming removed 0 bases at V and 15 bases at J, with 21 bases between. This CDR3 region has 15 residues. CDR3 sequence reads: CATSRDWSGGQIAFF. The CDR3 region has the DNA TGTGCCACCAGCAGAGATTGGTCGGGTGGGCAAATAGCGTTCTTC.

The chain uses TRBV9 and TRBJ2-3; 8 bases fit TRBD1. Germline values: CDR1 SGDLS, CDR2 YYNGEE. The CDR3 extends over 15 amino acids. Unmatched junction bases numbered 15, after V lost 7 bases and J lost 8 bases. CDR3 protein: CASGSGGARGVTQYF. The CDR3, as DNA: TGTGCCAGCGGATCAGGGGGCGCAAGGGGGGTTACGCAGTATTTT.

The chain uses TRBV20-1 and TRBJ1-1; no firm D call. CDR3 length: 14 residues. V was cut by 1 base and J by 1 base, with 10 bases left in between. In germline, CDR1 is DFQATT, CDR2 SNEGSKA (reference sequence). CDR3 DNA sequence: TGCAGTGCTAGAGGTGGCAGGCCGAACACTGAAGCTTTCTTT. Translating gives CSARGGRPNTEAFF.

This clonotype was observed a few times. The chain couples TRBV29-1 to TRBJ2-3; 8 nucleotides agree with TRBD1. With 7 bases clipped from V and 4 bases from J, the junction kept 10 bases outside the gene matches. The germline V gene has CDR1 SQVTM and CDR2 ANQGSEA. The CDR3 totals 14 residues. DNA of the CDR3: TGCAGCGGAGCAGGGGGCATTGGGGCAGATACGCAGTATTTT. It yields the protein CSGAGGIGADTQYF.

This clonotype was detected only a few times. The chain links TRBV5-1 to TRBJ1-4, with D possibly being TRBD1 (5 bases). V was pared by 4 bases and J by 0 bases, with 10 bases between. The CDR3 runs to 15 residues. The germline V gene has CDR1 SGHRS and CDR2 YFSETQ. CDR3 sequence (DNA): TGCGCCAGCAGCACGGGGGTACCAACTAATGAAAAACTGTTTTTT. This codes for CASSTGVPTNEKLFF.

In DNA, the CDR3 is TGTGCCAGCCACTATGGGGTAACTGAAGCTTTCTTT. It is translated as CASHYGVTEAFF. The V call is TRBV7-9, the J call TRBJ1-1; D gene ambiguous. Trimming pared 8 bases from V and 5 bases from J, leaving 12 bases between. The CDR3 spans 12 residues. The germline V gene has CDR1 SEHNR and CDR2 FQNEAQ (reference sequence). Filled out from reference TRBV7-9 and TRBJ1-1, the complete variable domain reads DTGVSQNPRHKITKRGQNVTFRCDPISEHNRLYWYRQTLGQGPEFLTYFQNEAQLEKSRLLSDRFSAERPKGSFSTLEIQRTEQGDSAMYLCASHYGVTEAFFGQGTRLTVV.

J is TRBJ2-5 and V is TRBV7-2, with D unclear. The J call is in doubt because the DNA end fits TRBJ2-7 better. This CDR3 has 16 residues. Germline V gives CDR1 SGHTA, CDR2 FQGNSA. CDR3 residues: CASSLATAVPNYEQYF. The CDR3 nucleotides are TGTGCCAGCAGCTTAGCCACAGCCGTACCTAACTACGAGCAGTACTTC.

This clonotype has just one count. The chain carries TRBV20-1 and TRBJ2-5; D possibly matches TRBD1 or TRBD2 (6 bases each). The CDR3 length is 12 residues. The V and J ends lost 7 bases and 5 bases respectively, with 14 bases between them. CDR1 is DFQATT, CDR2 SNEGSKA, per germline (reference sequence). The CDR3 spells CSERQAGETQYF. CDR3 coding DNA: TGCAGTGAAAGACAGGCGGGGGAGACCCAGTACTTC.

The gene calls are TRBV5-1 and TRBJ2-3, with 9 positions matching TRBD1. Germline CDR1 reads SGHRS; CDR2 reads YFSETQ. The CDR3 extends over 16 amino acids. J lost 0 bases, V lost 4 bases, and 6 bases had no gene match. The CDR3 DNA is TGCGCCAGCAGCATCCGGGGACAGGGAAGCACAGATACGCAGTATTTT. Protein: CASSIRGQGSTDTQYF.

This clonotype was observed a handful of times. The chain employs TRBV6-2 or TRBV6-3 and TRBJ1-6; no definite D call. The germline V gene has CDR1 MNHEY and CDR2 SVGEGT. This CDR3 is built from 14 residues. V dropped 5 bases and J dropped 6 bases, with 11 bases sitting between them. CDR3 sequence (DNA): TGTGCCAGCAGTCCGGACGGAACTAATTCACCCCTCCACTTT. Translation: CASSPDGTNSPLHF.

This clonotype was counted ten times or more. V is TRBV7-3 and J is TRBJ2-3; D gene uncertain. The CDR3 sequence is 13 residues long. Germline values: CDR1 SGHTA, CDR2 FQGTGA. The V end lost 5 bases, the J end lost 0 bases, and 6 bases lay between the germline ends. DNA of the CDR3: TGTGCCAGCAGCACCGACAGCACAGATACGCAGTATTTT. It specifies CASSTDSTDTQYF.

There are a few counts of this clonotype. The rearrangement links TRBV7-2 to TRBJ2-3; D tentatively fits TRBD1 or TRBD2 (5 bases each). Trimming pared 5 bases from V and 2 bases from J, leaving 20 bases between. The germline V gene encodes CDR1 SGHTA and CDR2 FQGNSA. This CDR3 is 17 amino acids long. For the CDR3, the DNA is TGTGCCAGCAGCACCCACAGAAGGGGACGAGTCACAGATACGCAGTATTTT. This gives the protein CASSTHRRGRVTDTQYF. The variable domain in full, completed from reference TRBV7-2 and TRBJ2-3, reads GAGVSQSPSNKVTEKGKDVELRCDPISGHTALYWYRQSLGQGLEFLIYFQGNSAPDKSGLPSDRFSAERTGGSVSTLTIQRTQQEDSAVYLCASSTHRRGRVTDTQYFGPGTRLTVL.

This clonotype has only a few counts. This chain links TRBV4-3 with TRBJ1-4, with 8 bases lining up with TRBD1. CDR3 length: 15 amino acids. CDR1 is LGHNA and CDR2 is YSLEER in the germline V gene. V gave up 0 bases and J gave up 6 bases; unmatched junction bases: 3. The chain's CDR3 is CASSQDQGAYEKLFF. The CDR3, as DNA: TGCGCCAGCAGCCAAGATCAGGGGGCTTATGAAAAACTGTTTTTT.

V gene TRBV11-2 combines with J gene TRBJ2-2; D call uncertain. The CDR3 sequence is 14 residues long. V lost 6 bases to trimming and J lost 1 base, with 9 bases between them. CDR1 and CDR2 (germline): SGHAT, FQNNGV. The chain's CDR3 is CASSPAENTGELFF. The CDR3 DNA sequence: TGTGCCAGCAGTCCCGCGGAGAACACCGGGGAGCTGTTTTTT.

This clonotype was seen a few times. The V and J genes are TRBV20-1 and TRBJ2-3; weak D call: TRBD2 (6 bases). Looked up from germline, CDR1 is DFQATT and CDR2 is SNEGSKA (reference sequence). CDR3 size: 13 residues. V lost 6 bases and J lost 3, with 13 bases in between. CDR3 amino acids: CSARLEMTDTQYF. CDR3 in DNA: TGCAGTGCCAGACTAGAGATGACAGATACGCAGTATTTT.

The CDR3 coding sequence is TGCAGCGTTGGGCAAGGAACTAGCACAGATACGCAGTATTTT. Protein: CSVGQGTSTDTQYF. The rearrangement links TRBV29-1 to TRBJ2-3; D uncertain. CDR1 and CDR2 (germline): SQVTM, ANQGSEA. Trimming removed 4 bases from V and 0 bases from J, with 11 bases in between. The CDR3 has 14 residues.

Note on this clonotype: A clone one base away is much larger, so this may be a read error. This rearrangement joins TRBV29-1 to TRBJ2-4, with 7 bases identical to TRBD1. The V gene's germline CDR1 is SQVTM and CDR2 ANQGSEA. The CDR3 extends over 13 amino acids. The ends lost 6 bases at V and 13 bases at J; junction bases unmatched: 15. CDR3 in amino acids: CSVHRGTNNEQYF. The CDR3 nucleotides read TGCAGCGTCCACAGGGGTACTAACAATGAGCAGTACTTC.

The chain joins TRBV30 to TRBJ1-1; D uncertain. Trimming left V 3 bases short and J 1 base short, with 6 bases between. The V gene's germline CDR1 is GTSNPN and CDR2 SVGIG (reference sequence). The CDR3 totals 12 residues. The CDR3 loop is CAWSEGNTEAFF. CDR3 coding DNA: TGTGCCTGGAGCGAGGGGAACACTGAAGCTTTCTTT. Full variable domain (rest looked up from reference TRBV30 and TRBJ1-1): SQTIHQWPATLVQPVGSPLSLECTVEGTSNPNLYWYRQAAGRGLQLLFYSVGIGQISSEVPQNLSASRPQDRQFILSSKKLLLSDSGFYLCAWSEGNTEAFFGQGTRLTVV.